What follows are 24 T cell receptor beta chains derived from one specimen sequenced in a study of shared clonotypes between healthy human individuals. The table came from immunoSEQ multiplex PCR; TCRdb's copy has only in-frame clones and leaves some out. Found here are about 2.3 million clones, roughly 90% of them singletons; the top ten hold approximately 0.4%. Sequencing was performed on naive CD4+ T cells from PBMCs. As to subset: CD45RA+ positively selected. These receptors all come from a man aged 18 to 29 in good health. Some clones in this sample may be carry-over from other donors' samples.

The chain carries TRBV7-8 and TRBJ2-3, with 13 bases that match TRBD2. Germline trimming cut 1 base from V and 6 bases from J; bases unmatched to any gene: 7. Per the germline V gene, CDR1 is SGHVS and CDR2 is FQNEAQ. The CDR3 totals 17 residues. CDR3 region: CASSLGGTSGTWDTQYF. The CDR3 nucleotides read TGTGCCAGCAGCTTAGGGGGGACTAGCGGGACTTGGGATACGCAGTATTTT.

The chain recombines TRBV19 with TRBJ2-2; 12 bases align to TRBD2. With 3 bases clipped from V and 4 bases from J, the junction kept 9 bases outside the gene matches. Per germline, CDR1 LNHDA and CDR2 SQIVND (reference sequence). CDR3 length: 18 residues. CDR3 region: CASSIRAPGLAGTGELFF. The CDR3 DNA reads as TGTGCCAGTAGTATTAGGGCCCCGGGACTAGCGGGCACCGGGGAGCTGTTTTTT.

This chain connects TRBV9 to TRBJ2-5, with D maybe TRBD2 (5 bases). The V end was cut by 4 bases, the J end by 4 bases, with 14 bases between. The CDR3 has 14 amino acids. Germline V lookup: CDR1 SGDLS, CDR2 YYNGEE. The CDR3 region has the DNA TGTGCCAGCAGCCCCGGTCTAGCAGGAGAGACCCAGTACTTC. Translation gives CASSPGLAGETQYF.

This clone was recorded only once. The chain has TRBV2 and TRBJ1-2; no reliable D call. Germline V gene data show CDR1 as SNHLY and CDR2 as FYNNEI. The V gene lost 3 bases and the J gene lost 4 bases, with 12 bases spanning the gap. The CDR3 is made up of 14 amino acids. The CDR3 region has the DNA TGTGCCAGCAGTGACTCCCTCTCGGGCTATGGCTACACCTTC. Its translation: CASSDSLSGYGYTF.

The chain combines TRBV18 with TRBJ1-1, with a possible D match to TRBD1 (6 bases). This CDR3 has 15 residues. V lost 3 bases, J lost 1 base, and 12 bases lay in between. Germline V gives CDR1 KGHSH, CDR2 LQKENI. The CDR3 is CASSPMGHQNTEAFF. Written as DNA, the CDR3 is TGTGCCAGCTCACCTATGGGACATCAGAACACTGAAGCTTTCTTT. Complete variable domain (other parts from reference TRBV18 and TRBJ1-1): NAGVMQNPRHLVRRRGQEARLRCSPMKGHSHVYWYRQLPEEGLKFMVYLQKENIIDESGMPKERFSAEFPKEGPSILRIQQVVRGDSAAYFCASSPMGHQNTEAFFGQGTRLTVV.

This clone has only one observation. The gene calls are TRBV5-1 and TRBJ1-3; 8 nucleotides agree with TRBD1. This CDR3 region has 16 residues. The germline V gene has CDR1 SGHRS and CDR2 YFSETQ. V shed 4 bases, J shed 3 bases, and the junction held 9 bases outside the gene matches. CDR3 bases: TGCGCCAGCAGCCCCGGACAGGGACTAGTTGGAAACACCATATATTTT. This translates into CASSPGQGLVGNTIYF.

DNA of the CDR3: TGCGCCAGCAGCTTGAGCGGGGAGAATTACGAGCAGTACTTC. Translation: CASSLSGENYEQYF. The gene calls are TRBV5-1 and TRBJ2-7; 7 nucleotides agree with TRBD2. The CDR3 loop spans 14 amino acids. V trimming: 1 base; J trimming: 4 bases; junction bases outside the gene matches: 5. The germline V gene encodes CDR1 SGHRS and CDR2 YFSETQ.

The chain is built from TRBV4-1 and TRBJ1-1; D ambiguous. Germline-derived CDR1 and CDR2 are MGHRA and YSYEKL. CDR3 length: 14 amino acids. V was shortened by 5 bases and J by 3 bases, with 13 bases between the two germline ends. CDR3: CASSYWERDTEAFF. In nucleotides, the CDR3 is TGCGCCAGCAGCTATTGGGAGCGGGACACTGAAGCTTTCTTT.

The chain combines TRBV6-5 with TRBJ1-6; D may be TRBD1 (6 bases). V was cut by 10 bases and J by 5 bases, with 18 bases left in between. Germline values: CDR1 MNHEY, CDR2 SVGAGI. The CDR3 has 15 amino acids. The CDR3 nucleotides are TGTGCCACCCACCCAGGGGATAGGGATAATTCACCCCTCCACTTT. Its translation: CATHPGDRDNSPLHF.

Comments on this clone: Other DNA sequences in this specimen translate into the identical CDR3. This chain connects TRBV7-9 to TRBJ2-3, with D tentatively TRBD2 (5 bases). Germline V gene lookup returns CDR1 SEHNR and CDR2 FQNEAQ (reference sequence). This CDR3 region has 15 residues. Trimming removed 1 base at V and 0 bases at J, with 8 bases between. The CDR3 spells CASSLGTGSTDTQYF. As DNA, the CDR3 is TGTGCCAGCAGCTTAGGTACGGGGAGCACAGATACGCAGTATTTT.

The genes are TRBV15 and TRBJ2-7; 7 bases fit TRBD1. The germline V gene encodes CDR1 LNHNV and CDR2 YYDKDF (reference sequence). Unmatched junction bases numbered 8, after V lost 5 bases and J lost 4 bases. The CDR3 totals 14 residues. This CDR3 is CATSPRQGRYEQYF. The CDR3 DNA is TGTGCCACCAGCCCCCGACAGGGTCGGTACGAGCAGTACTTC.

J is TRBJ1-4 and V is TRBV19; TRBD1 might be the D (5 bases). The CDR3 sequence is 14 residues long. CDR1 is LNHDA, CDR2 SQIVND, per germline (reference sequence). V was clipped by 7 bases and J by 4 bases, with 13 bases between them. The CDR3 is CASKIWDGNEKLFF. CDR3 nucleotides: TGTGCCAGTAAAATATGGGACGGTAATGAAAAACTGTTTTTT.

This CDR3 reads CSVEGLLVGGTQYF. The CDR3 region has the DNA TGCAGCGTTGAAGGGCTGTTAGTAGGGGGGACCCAGTACTTC. The rearrangement uses TRBV29-1 and TRBJ2-5; possible D gene TRBD1, 6 bases. The CDR3 is 14 residues long. Germline CDR1 and CDR2: SQVTM and ANQGSEA. Trimming shortened V by 1 base and J by 7 bases, and 16 bases separated the two germline ends.

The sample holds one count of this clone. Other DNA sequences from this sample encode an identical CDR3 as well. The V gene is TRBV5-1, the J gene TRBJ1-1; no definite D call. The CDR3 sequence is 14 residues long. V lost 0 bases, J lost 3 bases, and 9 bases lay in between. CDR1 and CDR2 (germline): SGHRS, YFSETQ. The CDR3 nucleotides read TGCGCCAGCAGCTTGGGGGCGATATACACTGAAGCTTTCTTT. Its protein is CASSLGAIYTEAFF.

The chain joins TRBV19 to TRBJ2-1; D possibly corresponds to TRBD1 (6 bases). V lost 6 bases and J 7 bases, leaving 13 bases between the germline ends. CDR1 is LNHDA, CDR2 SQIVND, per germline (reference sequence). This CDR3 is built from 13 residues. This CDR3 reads CASRNRVGNEQFF. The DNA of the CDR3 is TGTGCCAGTAGAAACAGGGTGGGGAATGAGCAGTTCTTC.

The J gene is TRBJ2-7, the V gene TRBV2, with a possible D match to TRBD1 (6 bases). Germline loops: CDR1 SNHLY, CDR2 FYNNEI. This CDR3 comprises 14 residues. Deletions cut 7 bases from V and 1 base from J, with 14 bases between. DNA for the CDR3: TGTGCCAGCACCGGCGGACAGTTATCCTACGAGCAGTACTTC. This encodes CASTGGQLSYEQYF.

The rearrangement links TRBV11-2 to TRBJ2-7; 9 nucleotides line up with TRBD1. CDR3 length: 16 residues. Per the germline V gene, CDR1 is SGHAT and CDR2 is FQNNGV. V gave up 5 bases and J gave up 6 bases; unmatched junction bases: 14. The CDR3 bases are TGTGCCAGCAGCGCCTCCATTGGGACAGGGATGTTCGAGCAGTACTTC. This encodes CASSASIGTGMFEQYF.

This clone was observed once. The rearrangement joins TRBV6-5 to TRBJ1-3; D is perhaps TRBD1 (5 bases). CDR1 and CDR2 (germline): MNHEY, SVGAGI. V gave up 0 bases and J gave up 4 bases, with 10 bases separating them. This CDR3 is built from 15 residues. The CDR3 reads CASSYSAPGGNTIYF. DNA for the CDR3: TGTGCCAGCAGTTACTCCGCCCCAGGGGGAAACACCATATATTTT.

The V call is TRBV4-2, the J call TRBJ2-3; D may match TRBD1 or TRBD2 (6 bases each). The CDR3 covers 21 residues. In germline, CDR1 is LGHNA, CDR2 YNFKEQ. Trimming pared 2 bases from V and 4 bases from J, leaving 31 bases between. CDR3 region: CASSQPTPSKGVTGVADTQYF. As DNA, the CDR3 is TGTGCCAGCAGCCAACCCACACCCTCTAAGGGGGTCACGGGAGTAGCAGATACGCAGTATTTT.

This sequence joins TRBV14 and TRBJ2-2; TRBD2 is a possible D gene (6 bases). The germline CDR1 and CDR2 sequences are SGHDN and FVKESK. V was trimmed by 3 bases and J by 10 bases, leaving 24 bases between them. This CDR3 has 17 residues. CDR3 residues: CASSQSEGVRAGKELFF. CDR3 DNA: TGTGCCAGCAGCCAGTCCGAAGGTGTTCGGGCGGGGAAGGAGCTGTTTTTT. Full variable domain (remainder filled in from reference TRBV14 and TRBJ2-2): EAGVTQFPSHSVIEKGQTVTLRCDPISGHDNLYWYRRVMGKEIKFLLHFVKESKQDESGMPNNRFLAERTGGTYSTLKVQPAELEDSGVYFCASSQSEGVRAGKELFFGEGSRLTVL.

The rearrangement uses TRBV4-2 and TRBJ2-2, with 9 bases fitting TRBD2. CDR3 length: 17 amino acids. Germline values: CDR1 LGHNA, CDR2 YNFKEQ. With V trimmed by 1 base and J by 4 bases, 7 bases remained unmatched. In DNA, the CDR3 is TGTGCCAGCAGCCAAGGAGGTGCGGGAGGGTTCACCGGGGAGCTGTTTTTT. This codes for CASSQGGAGGFTGELFF.

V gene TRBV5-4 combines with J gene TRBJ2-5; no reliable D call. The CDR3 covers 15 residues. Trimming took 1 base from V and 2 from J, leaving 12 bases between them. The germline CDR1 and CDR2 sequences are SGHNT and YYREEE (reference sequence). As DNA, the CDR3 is TGTGCCAGCAGCTTGCGACCGAACCGGCAAGAGACCCAGTACTTC. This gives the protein CASSLRPNRQETQYF.

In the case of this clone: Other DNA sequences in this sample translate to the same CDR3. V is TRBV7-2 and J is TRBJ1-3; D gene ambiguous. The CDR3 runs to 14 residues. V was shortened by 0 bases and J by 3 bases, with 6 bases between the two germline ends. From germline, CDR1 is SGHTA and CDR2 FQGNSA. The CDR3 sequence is CASSLAGSGNTIYF. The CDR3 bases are TGTGCCAGCAGCTTAGCGGGCAGTGGAAACACCATATATTTT.

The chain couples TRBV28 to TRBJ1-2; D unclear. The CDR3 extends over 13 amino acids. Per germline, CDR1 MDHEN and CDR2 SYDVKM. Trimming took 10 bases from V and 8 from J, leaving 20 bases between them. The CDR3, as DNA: TGTGCCACCGGGGTGGGAATTGGGAGAGGCTACACCTTC. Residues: CATGVGIGRGYTF.